This T cell receptor (beta chain) was sequenced for a study of prognosis after radiotherapy for stage I lung cancer. CDR3 length: 13 residues. CDR1 and CDR2 from the germline V gene are MNHEY and SVGAGI. The V end lost 2 bases, the J end lost 2 bases, and 6 bases lay between the germline ends. Two-round multiplex PCR amplified TCR beta CDR3 from genomic DNA. First-round PCR used primers specific to each TRBV and TRBJ gene. In TCRdb, the multiplex PCR reads were re-called with MiXCR into one record per CDR3 protein. The sample consists of nearly 25,000 distinct CDR3 sequences, around 34% of them appearing once. This clonotype showed up many times.

The sample was PBMCs, taken before or after stereotactic body radiation therapy (not recorded which). This chain joins TRBV6-5 and TRBJ1-1; D remains ambiguous. The TCR was taken from a donor aged 50 or older with non-small cell lung cancer. For the CDR3, the DNA is TGTGCCAGCAGTTACAAAAGTAACACTGAAGCTTTCTTT. It yields the protein CASSYKSNTEAFF.